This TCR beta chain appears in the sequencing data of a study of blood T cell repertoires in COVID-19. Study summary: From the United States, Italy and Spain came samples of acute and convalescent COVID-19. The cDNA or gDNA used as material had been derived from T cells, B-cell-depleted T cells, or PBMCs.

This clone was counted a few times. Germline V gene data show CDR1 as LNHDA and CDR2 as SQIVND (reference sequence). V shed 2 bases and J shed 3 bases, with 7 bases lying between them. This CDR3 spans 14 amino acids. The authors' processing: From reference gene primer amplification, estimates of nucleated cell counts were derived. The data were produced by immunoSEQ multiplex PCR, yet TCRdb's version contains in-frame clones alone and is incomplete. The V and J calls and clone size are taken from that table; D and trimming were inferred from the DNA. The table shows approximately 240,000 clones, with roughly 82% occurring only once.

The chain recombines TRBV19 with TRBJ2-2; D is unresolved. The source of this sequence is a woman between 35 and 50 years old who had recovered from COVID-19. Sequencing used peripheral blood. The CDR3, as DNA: TGTGCCAGTAGTATACAGCTAGACACCGGGGAGCTGTTTTTT. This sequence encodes CASSIQLDTGELFF.